This T cell receptor beta chain was retrieved from a study of regulatory T cells in long-lasting Graves disease. HTBI primers from iRepertoire and Arm-PCR of CDR3 regions yielded the TCR beta libraries. TCRdb re-derived calls from the multiplex PCR reads in MiXCR, one entry per CDR3 protein. This sample has approximately 300,000 distinct CDR3 sequences; 18% occur once, and the top ten carry about two fifths. Documented time point: newly diagnosed GD, antithyroid drugs for less than 3 months. From PBMCs, RNA was extracted and then used to make the TCR library. In this sample, this clonotype turned up many times. The sample consisted of peripheral blood mononuclear cells (PBMCs), taken at new diagnosis, from a patient treated with antithyroid drugs. The receptor was derived from a female donor with Graves disease.

The chain's CDR3 is CSARAGTPGKNTEAFF. CDR3 bases: TGCAGTGCTAGAGCCGGCACTCCAGGGAAGAACACTGAAGCTTTCTTT. The chain is built from TRBV20-1 and TRBJ1-1; the D gene is possibly TRBD1 (5 bases). Trimming removed 1 base at V and 1 base at J, with 16 bases between. Germline V gene lookup returns CDR1 DFQATT and CDR2 SNEGSKA (reference sequence). The CDR3 length is 16 residues.